These T cell receptor beta chains were read from a single sample in a study of cytomegalovirus exposure and HLA in healthy donors. TCRdb's table, derived via immunoSEQ multiplex PCR, lists solely in-frame clones and lacks some. The sample shows about 95,000 clones, 70% to 80% of them seen only once. The specimen was PBMCs. The receptors come from a man between 60 and 75 years old in good health and CMV-seronegative. The CDR3 runs from the conserved cysteine through the conserved F or W. Fields, in order: D gene, J gene, clone size, V gene, CDR3 protein, CDR3 DNA. A D gene is named only where the DNA matches it firmly. The size field is filled for only some rows; it gives once, few, many or a size class.

D: NA
J: TRBJ2-3
size: NA
V: TRBV10-3
CDR3: CAISPAMTSTDTQYF
DNA: TGTGCCATCAGCCCAGCGATGACTAGCACAGATACGCAGTATTTT

D: TRBD1
J: TRBJ2-2
size: few
V: TRBV18
CDR3: CASSFQQGPELFF
DNA: TGTGCCAGCTCATTCCAACAGGGGCCGGAGCTGTTTTTT

D: NA
J: TRBJ1-1
size: NA
V: TRBV6-5
CDR3: CASRDGLEAFF
DNA: TGTGCCAGCAGGGACGGACTTGAAGCTTTCTTT

D: TRBD1
J: TRBJ2-7
size: NA
V: TRBV6-5
CDR3: CASSTIQGGRHEQYF
DNA: TGTGCCAGCAGTACCATACAGGGGGGACGTCACGAGCAGTACTTC

D: TRBD2
J: TRBJ2-3
size: NA
V: TRBV4-1
CDR3: CASSQLPTSGGGSTQYF
DNA: TGCGCCAGCAGCCAACTGCCGACTAGCGGGGGGGGTAGTACGCAGTATTTT

D: NA
J: TRBJ1-2
size: NA
V: TRBV27
CDR3: CASSFSSRDRGRDYGYTF
DNA: TGTGCCAGCAGTTTTTCTAGCCGTGATAGAGGTCGGGACTATGGCTACACCTTC

D: TRBD1
J: TRBJ2-7
size: NA
V: TRBV6-1
CDR3: CASRLGQSSYEQYF
DNA: TGTGCCAGCAGGTTGGGACAGAGCTCCTACGAGCAGTACTTC

D: NA
J: TRBJ2-2
size: NA
V: TRBV6-5
CDR3: CASSKDRNTGELFF
DNA: TGTGCCAGCAGTAAAGACAGGAACACCGGGGAGCTGTTTTTT

D: NA
J: TRBJ1-6
size: NA
V: TRBV6-5
CDR3: CASTQGTGNSPLHF
DNA: TGTGCCAGCACCCAGGGGACGGGCAATTCACCCCTCCACTTT

D: TRBD2
J: TRBJ2-1
size: NA
V: TRBV6-5
CDR3: CASTRGAGNEQFF
DNA: TGTGCCAGCACGCGGGGGGCGGGCAATGAGCAGTTCTTC

D: NA
J: TRBJ2-1
size: NA
V: TRBV20-1
CDR3: CSASGDEQFF
DNA: TGCAGTGCATCGGGTGATGAGCAGTTCTTC

D: TRBD1
J: TRBJ2-2
size: NA
V: TRBV5-1
CDR3: CASSNNPGQGAIGELFF
DNA: TGCGCCAGCAGCAACAACCCGGGACAGGGGGCAATCGGGGAGCTGTTTTTT

D: NA
J: TRBJ1-1
size: NA
V: TRBV4-3
CDR3: CASSRDRGGTEAFF
DNA: TGCGCCAGCAGCCGTGACCGGGGGGGCACTGAAGCTTTCTTT

D: NA
J: TRBJ1-1
size: once
V: TRBV10-3
CDR3: CAISEPGAEAFF
DNA: TGTGCCATCAGTGAGCCGGGGGCTGAAGCTTTCTTT

D: NA
J: TRBJ1-5
size: NA
V: TRBV5-8
CDR3: CASSLVMDRKNQPQHF
DNA: TGTGCCAGCAGCTTGGTAATGGACAGAAAAAATCAGCCCCAGCATTTT

D: NA
J: TRBJ2-3
size: NA
V: TRBV5-1
CDR3: CASKWSGYTDTQYF
DNA: TGCGCCAGCAAATGGAGCGGTTACACAGATACGCAGTATTTT

D: NA
J: TRBJ1-6
size: NA
V: TRBV5-1
CDR3: CASSLEPGQNSPLHF
DNA: TGCGCCAGCAGCTTAGAGCCGGGTCAGAATTCACCCCTCCACTTT

D: TRBD1
J: TRBJ1-2
size: NA
V: TRBV11-2
CDR3: CASSWTGAGGGYTF
DNA: TGTGCCAGCAGCTGGACAGGGGCGGGGGGTGGCTACACCTTC

D: NA
J: TRBJ1-1
size: NA
V: TRBV4-2
CDR3: CASSQVEAPKAAFF
DNA: TGTGCCAGCAGCCAAGTGGAGGCCCCGAAAGCTGCTTTCTTT

D: NA
J: TRBJ2-3
size: NA
V: TRBV28
CDR3: CASLPLVPGGTDTQYF
DNA: TGTGCCAGTCTCCCCCTCGTCCCGGGGGGCACAGATACGCAGTATTTT

D: NA
J: TRBJ1-1
size: NA
V: TRBV6-5
CDR3: CASSQGRNTEAFF
DNA: TGTGCCAGCAGTCAGGGGCGGAACACTGAAGCTTTCTTT

D: TRBD2
J: TRBJ2-7
size: NA
V: TRBV5-6
CDR3: CASSAGLAGGTRGRGKQYF
DNA: TGTGCCAGCAGCGCAGGACTAGCGGGAGGGACGAGGGGCCGGGGTAAGCAGTACTTC

D: NA
J: TRBJ1-6
size: NA
V: TRBV4-3
CDR3: CASSQDGLSPLHF
DNA: TGCGCCAGCAGCCAAGATGGACTTTCACCCCTCCACTTT

D: NA
J: TRBJ2-7
size: NA
V: TRBV4-2
CDR3: CASSQDPGDFYPYEQYF
DNA: TGTGCCAGCAGCCAAGATCCCGGGGACTTCTACCCCTACGAGCAGTACTTC

D: NA
J: TRBJ2-1
size: NA
V: TRBV15
CDR3: CATSGLLSSSYNEQFF
DNA: TGTGCCACCAGCGGCTTACTATCAAGCTCCTACAATGAGCAGTTCTTC

D: NA
J: TRBJ2-5
size: NA
V: TRBV7-6
CDR3: CASSSLGGAPETQYF
DNA: TGTGCCAGCAGCTCTTTAGGGGGAGCCCCGGAGACCCAGTACTTC

D: NA
J: TRBJ2-7
size: NA
V: TRBV15
CDR3: CATSSSTVIAYEQYF
DNA: TGTGCCACCAGCAGTTCGACAGTGATAGCCTACGAGCAGTACTTC

D: NA
J: TRBJ1-1
size: NA
V: TRBV10-3
CDR3: CAISETQSTEAFF
DNA: TGTGCCATCAGTGAAACCCAGTCTACTGAAGCTTTCTTT

D: NA
J: TRBJ1-1
size: NA
V: TRBV6-5
CDR3: CASSWSGILNTEAFF
DNA: TGTGCCAGCAGTTGGTCCGGGATCTTGAACACTGAAGCTTTCTTT

D: TRBD1
J: TRBJ1-2
size: NA
V: TRBV29-1
CDR3: CSVGQGVDGYTF
DNA: TGCAGCGTGGGACAGGGGGTGGATGGCTACACCTTC

D: TRBD1
J: TRBJ2-7
size: few
V: TRBV5-1
CDR3: CASSRDRGESYEQYF
DNA: TGCGCCAGCAGCCGCGACAGGGGCGAGTCCTACGAGCAGTACTTC

D: TRBD2
J: TRBJ2-1
size: NA
V: TRBV30
CDR3: CAWSDQRGLNNEQFF
DNA: TGTGCCTGGAGTGATCAGCGGGGGCTAAACAATGAGCAGTTCTTC

D: TRBD2
J: TRBJ2-7
size: few
V: TRBV9
CDR3: CASSPSGLVREQYF
DNA: TGTGCCAGCAGCCCTTCGGGACTAGTTCGGGAGCAGTACTTC

D: TRBD2
J: TRBJ2-3
size: NA
V: TRBV28
CDR3: CASSGGSAGGGDTQYF
DNA: TGTGCCAGCAGTGGGGGGTCGGCGGGGGGCGGGGATACGCAGTATTTT

D: NA
J: TRBJ1-1
size: NA
V: TRBV19
CDR3: CASSIKGAATEAFF
DNA: TGTGCCAGTAGTATAAAAGGGGCGGCGACTGAAGCTTTCTTT

D: NA
J: TRBJ1-4
size: NA
V: TRBV28
CDR3: CASSTGLAGATNEKLFF
DNA: TGTGCCAGCAGTACGGGACTCGCGGGTGCAACTAATGAAAAACTGTTTTTT

D: NA
J: TRBJ2-7
size: few
V: TRBV6-6
CDR3: CASSPNQSGYEQYF
DNA: TGTGCCAGCAGTCCTAACCAGAGCGGGTACGAGCAGTACTTC

D: NA
J: TRBJ1-1
size: NA
V: TRBV14
CDR3: CASSQVFRPNTEAFF
DNA: TGTGCCAGCAGCCAAGTCTTCAGGCCGAACACTGAAGCTTTCTTT

D: TRBD1
J: TRBJ2-3
size: NA
V: TRBV5-1
CDR3: CASSLEDRDTDTQYF
DNA: TGCGCCAGCAGCTTGGAGGACAGGGACACAGATACGCAGTATTTT

D: TRBD1
J: TRBJ2-1
size: NA
V: TRBV5-1
CDR3: CASSLSRDRLYNEQFF
DNA: TGCGCCAGCAGCTTGAGCCGGGACAGACTTTACAATGAGCAGTTCTTC

D: NA
J: TRBJ1-5
size: NA
V: TRBV6-1
CDR3: CASSGEQGWQPQHF
DNA: TGTGCCAGCAGTGGGGAACAGGGTTGGCAGCCCCAGCATTTT

D: TRBD1
J: TRBJ1-3
size: NA
V: TRBV2
CDR3: CASSEWTGLGNTIYF
DNA: TGTGCCAGCAGTGAATGGACAGGGTTAGGAAACACCATATATTTT

D: NA
J: TRBJ2-2
size: few
V: TRBV14
CDR3: CASSQEQGMELFF
DNA: TGTGCCAGCAGCCAAGAGCAGGGGATGGAGCTGTTTTTT

D: TRBD1
J: TRBJ2-1
size: NA
V: TRBV6-5
CDR3: CASSGQGWNEQFF
DNA: TGTGCCAGCAGTGGACAGGGTTGGAATGAGCAGTTCTTC

D: TRBD1
J: TRBJ2-1
size: NA
V: TRBV19
CDR3: CASSQGQGIGHHEQFF
DNA: TGTGCCAGTAGCCAGGGACAGGGAATAGGGCACCATGAGCAGTTCTTC

D: NA
J: TRBJ1-5
size: once
V: TRBV28
CDR3: CASSPPRRGVQPQHF
DNA: TGTGCCAGCAGTCCCCCACGCAGGGGAGTTCAGCCCCAGCATTTT

D: TRBD1
J: TRBJ2-5
size: NA
V: TRBV2
CDR3: CASSVRQGAQETQYF
DNA: TGTGCCAGCAGTGTGCGACAGGGGGCTCAAGAGACCCAGTACTTC

D: NA
J: TRBJ2-2
size: NA
V: TRBV18
CDR3: CASSPTTRFGELFF
DNA: TGTGCCAGCTCACCAACGACTAGATTCGGGGAGCTGTTTTTT

D: NA
J: TRBJ1-1
size: NA
V: TRBV10-3
CDR3: CAISEGQRGTEAFF
DNA: TGTGCCATCAGTGAAGGACAGAGGGGAACTGAAGCTTTCTTT

D: TRBD2
J: TRBJ2-1
size: NA
V: TRBV7-6
CDR3: CASSLTSINEQFF
DNA: TGTGCCAGCAGCCTGACTAGCATAAATGAGCAGTTCTTC

D: NA
J: TRBJ1-1
size: NA
V: TRBV4-3
CDR3: CASSQEIRGGEAFF
DNA: TGCGCCAGCAGCCAAGAAATCAGGGGTGGTGAAGCTTTCTTT

D: NA
J: TRBJ2-6
size: NA
V: TRBV7-6
CDR3: CATQGTGANVLTF
DNA: TGTGCCACCCAGGGCACTGGGGCCAACGTCCTGACTTTC

D: NA
J: TRBJ1-1
size: NA
V: TRBV13
CDR3: CASSFTGTLNTEAFF
DNA: TGTGCCAGCAGCTTTACAGGGACACTGAACACTGAAGCTTTCTTT

D: NA
J: TRBJ2-3
size: NA
V: TRBV6-1
CDR3: CASSEQRYSGVDTQYF
DNA: TGTGCCAGCAGTGAACAGAGGTACTCAGGGGTAGATACGCAGTATTTT

D: NA
J: TRBJ2-1
size: NA
V: TRBV7-8
CDR3: CASSPTSWYYNEQFF
DNA: TGTGCCAGCAGTCCTACTAGCTGGTACTACAATGAGCAGTTCTTC

D: NA
J: TRBJ2-7
size: NA
V: TRBV25-1
CDR3: CASTRQGGTYEQYF
DNA: TGTGCCAGCACAAGACAGGGAGGAACCTACGAGCAGTACTTC

D: NA
J: TRBJ2-7
size: few
V: TRBV5-4
CDR3: CASSLFGGPSYEQYF
DNA: TGTGCCAGCAGCTTGTTTGGCGGTCCCTCCTACGAGCAGTACTTC